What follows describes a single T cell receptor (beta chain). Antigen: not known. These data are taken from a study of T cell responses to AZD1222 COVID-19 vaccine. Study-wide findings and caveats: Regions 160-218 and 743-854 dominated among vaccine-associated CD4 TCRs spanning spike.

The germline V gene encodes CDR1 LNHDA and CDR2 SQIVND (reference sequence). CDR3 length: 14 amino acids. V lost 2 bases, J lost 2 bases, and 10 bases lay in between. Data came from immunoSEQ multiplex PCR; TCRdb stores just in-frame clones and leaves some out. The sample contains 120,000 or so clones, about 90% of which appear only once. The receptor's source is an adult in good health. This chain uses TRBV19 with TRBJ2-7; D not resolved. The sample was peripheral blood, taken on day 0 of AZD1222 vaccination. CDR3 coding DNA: TGTGCCAGTAGTATAAGCTATTCTACCTACGAGCAGTACTTC. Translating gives CASSISYSTYEQYF. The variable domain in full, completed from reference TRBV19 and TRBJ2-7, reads DGGITQSPKYLFRKEGQNVTLSCEQNLNHDAMYWYRQDPGQGLRLIYYSQIVNDFQKGDIAEGYSVSREKKESFPLTVTSAQKNPTAFYLCASSISYSTYEQYFGPGTRLTVT.